The rows below give T cell receptor beta chains drawn from one sample of a study of HIV-infected children after antiretroviral therapy interruption. MiXCR, run by TCRdb on the 3' RACE reads, gives a single entry per CDR3 protein. The sample includes fewer than 100,000 distinct CDR3 sequences, less than 7% seen only once; the top ten take 0.85% to 1.2%. The source was CD45RA+ CD4+ T cells from PBMCs, pooled from several time points, collected from a donor given antiretroviral therapy, either interrupted or continuous. These receptors all stem from a pool of human donors with HIV. The CDR3 runs from the conserved cysteine through the conserved F or W. D genes are given only for firm matches. Some rows have no size entry. The others give once, few or many, or a class for an expanded clone.

V gene	J gene	clone size	D gene	CDR3 protein	CDR3 DNA
TRBV7-2	TRBJ2-3	-	TRBD2	CASSSEPGLARGAQYF	TGTGCCAGCAGCAGCGAACCGGGACTAGCCCGTGGAGCGCAGTATTTT
TRBV21-1	TRBJ2-6	many	-	CASSPDRAGANVLTF	TGTGCCAGCAGTCCAGACAGGGCTGGGGCCAACGTCCTGACTTTC
TRBV2	TRBJ2-7	many	TRBD1	CASLTHRDSSYEQYF	TGTGCCAGCCTTACCCACCGGGACAGCTCCTACGAGCAGTACTTC
TRBV18	TRBJ2-7	-	TRBD1	CASSPDRTTYEQYF	TGTGCCAGCTCCCCGGACAGGACAACCTACGAGCAGTACTTC
TRBV29-1	TRBJ1-2	many	-	CSVEANYGYTF	TGCAGCGTTGAGGCTAACTATGGCTACACCTTC
TRBV9	TRBJ1-5	few	-	CASSVGPSRAQPQHF	TGTGCCAGCAGCGTAGGCCCATCGAGGGCTCAGCCCCAGCATTTT
TRBV15	TRBJ2-1	few	-	CATSRDTYEQFF	TGTGCCACCAGCAGAGATACGTATGAGCAGTTCTTC
TRBV10-1	TRBJ1-1	many	TRBD1	CASSKDRGFPEAFF	TGCGCCAGCAGTAAGGACAGGGGGTTCCCTGAAGCTTTCTTT
TRBV29-1	TRBJ2-7	many	-	CSVVLPGRRNEQYF	TGCAGCGTTGTACTTCCGGGACGCCGTAACGAGCAGTACTTC
TRBV29-1	TRBJ2-4	many	-	CSSRTGVPQNTLYF	TGTAGTTCTAGGACTGGGGTTCCTCAAAACACCTTGTACTTT
TRBV11-2	TRBJ2-3	many	TRBD2	CASSLDRPSGAWTDTQYF	TGTGCCAGCAGCCTGGATCGGCCTAGCGGGGCATGGACAGATACGCAGTATTTT
TRBV5-1	TRBJ2-1	-	TRBD2	CASSLDGGGAYNEQFF	TGCGCCAGCAGCCTGGACGGCGGGGGGGCCTACAATGAGCAGTTCTTC
TRBV12-3/TRBV12-4	TRBJ1-2	many	-	CASSLGREGTNGYTF	TGTGCCAGCAGTTTGGGCAGGGAGGGAACGAATGGCTACACCTTC
TRBV12-3/TRBV12-4	TRBJ2-1	-	-	CASSHNEQFF	TGTGCCAGCAGCCACAATGAGCAGTTCTTC
TRBV6-5	TRBJ2-3	many	-	CASSYRELVDTQYF	TGTGCCAGCAGTTACCGTGAGTTGGTAGATACGCAGTATTTT
TRBV7-9	TRBJ1-1	few	-	CASMVIAGNTEAFF	TGTGCCAGCATGGTCATTGCGGGTAACACTGAAGCTTTCTTT
TRBV6-4	TRBJ1-5	many	-	CASSETEYSNQPQHF	TGTGCCAGCAGTGAGACAGAATATAGCAATCAGCCCCAGCATTTT
TRBV2	TRBJ2-3	many	TRBD2	CASSRLSGIPDTQYF	TGTGCCAGCAGTCGGCTTAGCGGGATCCCAGATACGCAGTATTTT
TRBV27	TRBJ1-1	many	TRBD1	CASSVRTGTNTEAFF	TGTGCCAGCAGTGTCCGGACAGGGACGAACACTGAAGCTTTCTTT
TRBV12-3/TRBV12-4	TRBJ2-3	many	-	CATLRGTYSTDTQYF	TGTGCCACCCTCCGGGGCACCTATAGCACAGATACGCAGTATTTT
TRBV6-6	TRBJ2-3	many	-	CATKRGGTDTQYF	TGTGCCACCAAGAGGGGTGGGACAGATACGCAGTATTTT
TRBV5-1	TRBJ1-1	many	-	CASSSSLTGNTEAFF	TGCGCCAGCAGCTCTTCCCTGACGGGGAACACTGAAGCTTTCTTT
TRBV12-3/TRBV12-4	TRBJ1-1	many	TRBD1	CASSGTGGARAFF	TGTGCCAGCAGTGGGACAGGGGGCGCGAGAGCTTTCTTT
TRBV5-1	TRBJ2-1	many	-	CASRLGPNNEQFF	TGCGCCAGCAGACTAGGACCGAACAATGAGCAGTTCTTC
TRBV6-6	TRBJ2-3	many	-	CASSYSSIWGRHRDTQYF	TGTGCCAGCAGTTACTCTAGTATTTGGGGCCGCCACAGAGATACGCAGTATTTT
TRBV7-3	TRBJ1-2	-	-	CASSFSQGEGYTF	TGTGCCAGCAGCTTTTCACAGGGAGAAGGCTACACCTTC
TRBV7-9	TRBJ2-2	many	-	CASSLATGELFF	TGTGCCAGCAGCTTAGCCACCGGGGAGCTGTTTTTT
TRBV24-1	TRBJ2-3	many	-	CATSDSGSTDTQYF	TGTGCCACCAGTGATTCGGGGAGCACAGATACGCAGTATTTT
TRBV5-1	TRBJ1-2	-	-	CASSLEGDYGYTF	TGCGCCAGCAGCTTGGAGGGGGACTATGGCTACACCTTC
TRBV3-1	TRBJ1-2	many	-	CASSQEYLFGYTF	TGTGCCAGCAGCCAAGAGTATCTCTTTGGCTACACCTTC
TRBV5-5	TRBJ1-6	many	-	CASSPGRHNSPLHF	TGTGCCAGCAGCCCTGGACGGCACAATTCACCCCTCCACTTT
TRBV4-2	TRBJ2-5	many	-	CASSPTLGIQTQYF	TGTGCCAGCAGCCCAACACTAGGGATCCAGACCCAGTACTTC
TRBV30	TRBJ1-6	many	TRBD1	CAWSVPDRGRPPLHF	TGTGCCTGGAGTGTTCCCGACAGGGGGAGGCCACCCCTCCACTTT
TRBV5-4	TRBJ1-2	many	-	CATGKTAANYGYTF	TGTGCCACTGGGAAGACAGCAGCTAACTATGGCTACACCTTC
TRBV24-1	TRBJ1-4	many	-	CATSDPGREEKLFF	TGTGCCACCAGTGATCCCGGACGGGAGGAAAAACTGTTTTTT
TRBV21-1	TRBJ2-7	many	-	CASSPWDGDYEQYF	TGTGCCAGCAGCCCCTGGGACGGAGACTACGAGCAGTACTTC
TRBV3-1	TRBJ1-6	-	-	CASSHSGGPLHF	TGTGCCAGCAGCCATTCCGGAGGGCCCCTCCACTTT
TRBV24-1	TRBJ2-1	many	TRBD1	CATSDGTGMVNEQFF	TGTGCCACCAGTGATGGGACAGGGATGGTCAATGAGCAGTTCTTC
TRBV5-1	TRBJ1-1	many	-	CASSLDPGGMNTEAFF	TGCGCCAGCAGCTTGGATCCTGGAGGGATGAACACTGAAGCTTTCTTT
TRBV7-2	TRBJ1-6	many	-	CASTLQGQIGPLHF	TGTGCCAGCACCCTACAGGGTCAGATCGGACCCCTCCACTTT
TRBV2	TRBJ1-1	few	TRBD1	CASSRQGKAAFF	TGTGCCAGCAGTAGACAGGGTAAGGCAGCTTTCTTT
TRBV24-1	TRBJ2-5	few	-	CATSDILAVQETQYF	TGTGCCACCAGTGACATTTTAGCAGTCCAAGAGACCCAGTACTTC
TRBV7-9	TRBJ2-7	many	-	CASTLDWKSYEQYF	TGTGCCAGCACCCTCGACTGGAAATCCTACGAGCAGTACTTC
TRBV5-1	TRBJ2-6	many	TRBD1	CASSPQGAGGANVLTF	TGCGCCAGCAGCCCTCAGGGGGCAGGGGGGGCCAACGTCCTGACTTTC
TRBV10-3	TRBJ1-5	few	-	CAISESGTFERGNQPQHF	TGTGCCATCAGTGAGTCAGGGACCTTCGAAAGGGGCAATCAGCCCCAGCATTTT
TRBV19	TRBJ1-5	few	TRBD1	CASSIRRAQGILYSNQPQHF	TGTGCCAGTAGTATCCGTCGGGCACAGGGGATCCTGTATAGCAATCAGCCCCAGCATTTT
TRBV7-2	TRBJ2-7	many	TRBD2	CASSLTSGRIEQYF	TGTGCCAGCAGCTTGACTAGCGGGAGAATCGAGCAGTACTTC
TRBV7-4	TRBJ2-7	many	TRBD1	CASSRLWTGPYEQYF	TGTGCCAGCAGCCGACTTTGGACAGGGCCCTACGAGCAGTACTTC
TRBV27	TRBJ1-3	many	TRBD1	CASSRDRLSGNTIYF	TGTGCCAGCAGCCGGGACAGGCTGTCTGGAAACACCATATATTTT
TRBV7-8	TRBJ1-1	many	-	CASSFKGGNMNTEAFF	TGTGCCAGCAGCTTTAAGGGAGGTAATATGAACACTGAAGCTTTCTTT
TRBV11-2	TRBJ1-1	many	TRBD1	CASSFTGGTEAFF	TGTGCCAGCAGCTTTACAGGGGGCACTGAAGCTTTCTTT
TRBV7-7	TRBJ2-1	many	-	CASSLDGTLYNEQFF	TGTGCCAGCAGCTTAGATGGGACACTGTACAATGAGCAGTTCTTC